The 20 T cell receptor beta chains given below trace back to one sample, sequenced in a study of identical twins. TCRdb passed the 5' RACE reads through MiXCR, listing each CDR3 protein once. The data contain around 510,000 distinct CDR3 sequences, roughly an eighth of them singletons. A further study also used this sample, focusing on yellow fever vaccine responses in identical twins.

The sample comprised CD4+ T cells sorted from blood. These receptor sequences come from a woman between 18 and 29 years old in good health.

This clonotype has just a few counts. One end of the junction fails to match germline, which may point to a read error. The J gene is TRBJ1-1, the V gene TRBV28; no clear D. The CDR3 is made up of 13 amino acids. CDR1 MDHEN and CDR2 SYDVKM come from the germline V gene. The CDR3 region is CVSKIGKEAEAFF. CDR3 in DNA: TGTGTCAGCAAAATAGGGAAGGAAGCGGAAGCTTTCTTT.

This clonotype was observed many times. This chain links TRBV15 with TRBJ1-2; D is undetermined. The V gene lost 4 bases and the J gene lost 4 bases, with 13 bases spanning the gap. CDR1 is LNHNV and CDR2 is YYDKDF in the germline V gene (reference sequence). The CDR3 loop spans 14 amino acids. The CDR3 coding sequence is TGTGCCACCAGCATACGTCGGACGTTCTATGGCTACACCTTC. It translates to CATSIRRTFYGYTF.

This clonotype came up a few times. The chain uses TRBV6-5 and TRBJ2-2, with D uncertain. V lost 0 bases to trimming and J lost 6 bases, with 8 bases between them. Germline V gene data show CDR1 as MNHEY and CDR2 as SVGAGI. The length of the CDR3 is 14 residues. CDR3: CASSYSVQPGELFF. The CDR3 DNA sequence: TGTGCCAGCAGTTACTCTGTCCAGCCCGGGGAGCTGTTTTTT.

The sample holds one count of this clonotype. The chain uses TRBV11-3 and TRBJ2-5; 8 nucleotides match TRBD2. V lost 5 bases to trimming and J lost 7 bases; unmatched junction nucleotides: 15. Germline values: CDR1 SGHNT, CDR2 YENEEA. This CDR3 has 16 residues. CDR3 nucleotide sequence: TGTGCCAGCAGCGACGGGGGGGCAACCCACACGGGGACCCAGTACTTC. Protein sequence: CASSDGGATHTGTQYF. Full variable domain (remainder filled in from reference TRBV11-3 and TRBJ2-5): EAGVVQSPRYKIIEKKQPVAFWCNPISGHNTLYWYLQNLGQGPELLIRYENEEAVDDSQLPKDRFSAERLKGVDSTLKIQPAELGDSAVYLCASSDGGATHTGTQYFGPGTRLLVL.

The table lists this clonotype with a few counts. One end of the junction fails to match germline, which may point to a read error. The rearrangement joins TRBV27 to TRBJ2-7, with D unresolved. Germline V gives CDR1 MNHEY, CDR2 SMNVEV (reference sequence). The CDR3 is 13 amino acids. The DNA of the CDR3 is TGTGCCAGCAGTTCCCAACAAAGCCTACGAGGATGGTTC. Protein: CASSSQQSLRGWF.

This rearrangement joins TRBV6-8 to TRBJ2-1; 14 bases match TRBD2. V trimming: 2 bases; J trimming: 5 bases; junction bases outside the gene matches: 8. The germline gives CDR1 MNHGY, CDR2 SAAAGT. CDR3 length equals 18 residues. The CDR3 spells CASSYLGTSGRGDNEQFF. The CDR3 DNA reads TGTGCCAGCAGTTACCTGGGGACTAGCGGGAGAGGGGACAATGAGCAGTTCTTC.

This clonotype occurred a few times. The V and J genes are TRBV6-2 or TRBV6-3 and TRBJ2-3; no clear D. With 5 bases removed from V and 2 bases from J, the gap between germline ends came to 20 bases. Per germline, CDR1 MNHEY and CDR2 SVGEGT. This CDR3 is 17 amino acids long. CDR3 loop: CASSPGVWAGDTDTQYF. The CDR3 bases are TGTGCCAGCAGTCCTGGTGTTTGGGCTGGGGACACAGATACGCAGTATTTT.

This clonotype was seen only a few times. The V and J genes are TRBV14 and TRBJ2-1; D tentatively fits TRBD1 or TRBD2 (5 bases each). V lost 4 bases, J lost 3 bases, and 10 bases lay in between. The CDR3 contains 14 residues. Looked up from germline, CDR1 is SGHDN and CDR2 is FVKESK. This CDR3 reads CASSRDGFYNEQFF. The DNA for the CDR3 is TGTGCCAGCAGCCGGGACGGGTTCTACAATGAGCAGTTCTTC.

The J gene is TRBJ1-5, the V gene TRBV11-2; no clear D gene. CDR1 SGHAT and CDR2 FQNNGV come from the germline V gene. The CDR3 consists of 15 residues. V was trimmed by 1 base and J by 3 bases, leaving 10 bases between them. The DNA for the CDR3 is TGTGCCAGCAGCTTAGGGCCAGCGAACAATCAGCCCCAGCATTTT. Translated: CASSLGPANNQPQHF.

This clonotype appeared many times. A read error is possible here, since a much larger clone lies one base away. The V and J genes are TRBV7-3 and TRBJ2-3; D uncertain. Per the germline V gene, CDR1 is SGHTA and CDR2 is FQGTGA. Trimming stripped 3 bases from V and 1 base from J, with 5 bases between. The CDR3 sequence is 13 residues long. CDR3 DNA sequence: TGTGCCAGCAGCTTCCAGGGCACAGATACGCAGTATTTT. Translating it yields CASSFQGTDTQYF.

In its sample, this clonotype was seen many times. V and J are TRBV29-1 and TRBJ2-7; 8 nucleotides line up with TRBD1. CDR1 is SQVTM and CDR2 is ANQGSEA in the germline V gene. The V gene end was trimmed by 6 bases and the J gene end by 4 bases; junction bases not matched to a gene: 8. The CDR3 sequence is 13 residues long. CDR3 in amino acids: CSVGQGGKYEQYF. The CDR3 DNA is TGCAGCGTAGGACAGGGTGGGAAGTACGAGCAGTACTTC.

This clonotype has just a few counts. The V gene is TRBV10-3, the J gene TRBJ2-6; D unclear. V lost 6 bases to trimming and J lost 0 bases, with 9 bases between them. CDR3 length: 15 amino acids. The V gene's germline CDR1 is ENHRY and CDR2 SYGVKD. CDR3 in amino acids: CAIRDGTSGANVLTF. The CDR3 bases are TGTGCCATCAGGGACGGCACCTCTGGGGCCAACGTCCTGACTTTC.

This rearrangement joins TRBV7-3 to TRBJ2-2, with TRBD2 as a possible D gene (6 bases). The germline CDR1 and CDR2 sequences are SGHTA and FQGTGA. Trimming removed 5 bases at V and 1 base at J, with 20 bases between. The CDR3 is 18 amino acids. The CDR3 reads CASSPRNALAMNTGELFF. In DNA, the CDR3 is TGTGCCAGCAGCCCCCGGAATGCGCTAGCGATGAACACCGGGGAGCTGTTTTTT.

This clonotype was counted only a few times. DNA of the CDR3: TGTGCCAGCAGCTCAGTAGCGGGGGACAATGAGCAGTTCTTC. Translated: CASSSVAGDNEQFF. J is TRBJ2-1 and V is TRBV7-9, with TRBD2 identical over 9 bases. CDR3 length: 14 residues. CDR1 is SEHNR, CDR2 FQNEAQ, per germline (reference sequence). V was clipped by 4 bases and J by 5 bases; unmatched bases: 3.

The chain recombines TRBV18 with TRBJ2-7; D not certain. Germline lookup yields CDR1 KGHSH and CDR2 LQKENI. The CDR3 spans 12 residues. V was shortened by 3 bases and J by 4 bases, with 7 bases between the two germline ends. The CDR3 DNA reads TGTGCCAGCTCACCCTCAGTTTACGAGCAGTACTTC. Translated: CASSPSVYEQYF.

This clonotype was counted only a few times. The gene calls are TRBV2 and TRBJ2-4; D possibly matches TRBD1 or TRBD2 (6 bases each). The CDR3 sequence is 15 residues long. The V end lost 6 bases, the J end lost 6 bases, and 18 bases lay between the germline ends. CDR1 and CDR2 (germline): SNHLY, FYNNEI. CDR3 DNA sequence: TGTGCCAGCAGGGACGGAACTCGGGGGCTAAACATTCAGTACTTC. This gives the protein CASRDGTRGLNIQYF.

The CDR3 sequence: CSVRGQASYEQYF. The DNA for the CDR3 is TGCAGCGTTAGGGGACAGGCGTCCTACGAGCAGTACTTC. The chain joins TRBV29-1 to TRBJ2-7; 8 nucleotides align to TRBD1. This CDR3 comprises 13 residues. CDR1 SQVTM and CDR2 ANQGSEA come from the germline V gene. V lost 5 bases and J lost 1; bases outside the gene matches: 4.

The genes are TRBV9 and TRBJ2-3; 13 positions agree with TRBD2. After removal of 2 bases from V and 4 bases from J, the junction contained 4 bases not matched to a gene. CDR1 and CDR2 from the germline V gene are SGDLS and YYNGEE. The CDR3 contains 16 residues. CDR3 amino acids: CASSVTSGGASDTQYF. CDR3 in DNA: TGTGCCAGCAGCGTTACTAGCGGGGGGGCCTCAGATACGCAGTATTTT.

The chain has TRBV5-1 and TRBJ2-3; D is undetermined. This CDR3 is 15 amino acids long. In germline, CDR1 is SGHRS, CDR2 YFSETQ. Trimming stripped 0 bases from V and 6 bases from J, with 14 bases between. In nucleotides, the CDR3 is TGCGCCAGCAGCTTGGAAATCCTTAGGCGTGATACGCAGTATTTT. Its protein is CASSLEILRRDTQYF.

In this sample, this clonotype turned up many times. The genes are TRBV12-3 or TRBV12-4 and TRBJ1-4; no reliable D call. CDR3 size: 12 residues. The V gene lost 2 bases and the J gene lost 6 bases, with 4 bases spanning the gap. The CDR3 DNA reads as TGTGCCAGCAGTTTACGAGATGAAAAACTGTTTTTT. As protein: CASSLRDEKLFF.